This entry is about one TCR beta chain. Its antigen remains undetermined. No much larger clonotype is one base removed from it; base qualities were not supplied. The sample belongs to a study of T cell responses to AZD1222 COVID-19 vaccine (dated by TCRdb to 2020 to 2023). A note on the overall study: TCR sequencing was performed for 233 trial participants, of whom roughly 200 were given two doses of AZD1222 and some 26 were given two doses of MenACWY control vaccine. Trial participants were enrolled by age into subgroups of 18-55, 56-69 and 70-plus years, and around 150, 28 and 57 TCR-sequenced participants, respectively, were included in these subgroups. Study-wide conclusions, independent of this receptor: After two AZD1222 doses, both the breadth and the depth of spike-specific TCRs were significantly higher than at day 0 and than in MenACWY recipients. The vaccine-associated CD4 TCRs covered the entire spike protein, and the dominant responses fell in regions 160-218 and 743-854. Participants were mostly white British, with more females than males. The authors suggested clonal diversity may have been underestimated. In the small 56-69-year group, the increase in depth fell short of significance, most likely because of low power. Conclusions about previously exposed vaccinees are limited, since just six AZD1222 recipients were seropositive for SARS-CoV-2 at baseline. Reportedly, almost half of the unique spike-specific TCRs recognized epitopes lying outside the regions that are mutated in the B.1.351 and B.1.1.7 variants. Because no samples from the day 14 peak response were available, repertoires could be characterized only after the peak T cell response.

The CDR3 regions of human TCRbeta chains were subjected to immunosequencing. On the study's bioinformatics: TCRs in the repertoires were matched against a reference library of SARS-CoV-2-specific TCRs that had been generated with the MIRA antigen-specificity platform. Breadth meant the fraction of unique TCRs that were SARS-CoV-2-associated, whereas depth meant the fraction of total T cells that were SARS-CoV-2-associated. Each spike-specific TCR was assigned to its reactive spike region and to a CD4 or CD8 class using the MIRA data. Log10-transformed breadth and depth values were compared by one-way ANOVA with Sidak's multiple comparisons tests. What TCRdb holds here is the immuneACCESS table cut down to in-frame rearrangements. Part of the clones is not present; checked against another copy, under half of the missing clones reflect an unresolved V gene, and the others are unexplained. The D gene and trimming were derived from the DNA, and the V and J assignments and clone size from that table. Within this sample are roughly 130,000 clones, with about 90% of them counted one time only. The ten largest account for 18% of the sample.

The time point label for this specimen denotes: baseline before first vaccination. In the paper's terms, the treatment or condition label means: meningococcal conjugate vaccine given as trial control. The vaccinee samples were drawn from two UK trials, COV001 and COV002, one of which was a single-blind randomized controlled phase 2/3 trial testing AZD1222 (ChAdOx1 nCoV-19) in healthy adults. Trial participant PBMC samples were collected at day 0 and day 28 after the second dose for TCRbeta chain sequencing. The germline V end is reduced by 4 bases and the J end by 0 bases; junction bases left unmatched: 12. The germline V gene (reference sequence) sets CDR1 to LGHDT and CDR2 to YNNKEL. The CDR3 starts with the cysteine, ends with the phenylalanine, and has 18 residues. The kept DNA is CDR3 alone, 54 bases in frame from the first base.

The sequenced sample was peripheral blood, obtained on day 0 of MenACWY control vaccination. Recombination linked TRBV3-1 (or the pseudogene TRBV3-2) to TRBJ2-7, with 10 central nucleotides matching TRBD2. This sequence originates from an adult in good health. The nucleotides read TGTGCCAGCAGCCGAAAAGGGACTAGCGCAACCCGCTCCTACGAGCAGTACTTC. This sequence encodes CASSRKGTSATRSYEQYF.